The 18 T cell receptor beta chains presented below share a single source sample, sequenced in a study of vaccination and CD4 T cells after COVID-19. The study sequenced cultured CD4+ T cell DNA using the Oncomine TCR Beta short-read assay. TCRdb reanalysed the PCR reads using MiXCR and keeps one entry per CDR3 protein. The table has 10,000 or so distinct CDR3 sequences, around 41% seen once; the top ten hold 11%. Stated treatment: roughly nine-day PBMC culture with coronavirus spike peptide pools or control peptides (ViraFEST assay). For these TCRs, the target antigens are not known. The sample consisted of CD4+ T cells from blood, cultured in vitro, taken after SARS-CoV-2 vaccination. These receptors were obtained from a human donor who had recovered from COVID-19.

This rearrangement joins TRBV19 to TRBJ2-3; TRBD2 aligns across 7 bases. J was trimmed by 4 bases and V by 5 bases; bases with no gene match: 12. Germline V CDR1 and CDR2: LNHDA, SQIVND (reference sequence). The CDR3 contains 16 residues. DNA for the CDR3: TGTGCCAGTAGTCCGTTCGAGGGAGGGAATCCAGATACGCAGTATTTT. Translation gives CASSPFEGGNPDTQYF.

The chain carries TRBV20-1 and TRBJ1-3, with TRBD1 matching over 12 bases. The CDR3 loop spans 14 amino acids. V shed 6 bases, J shed 7 bases, and the junction held 7 bases outside the gene matches. Germline CDR1 is DFQATT and CDR2 is SNEGSKA (reference sequence). The CDR3 sequence: CSATTGTGGNTIYF. The CDR3 DNA reads as TGCAGTGCCACCACCGGGACAGGGGGCAACACCATATATTTT.

This clonotype has only one observation. The chain recombines TRBV19 with TRBJ2-5; 9 bases are shared with TRBD2. CDR1 LNHDA and CDR2 SQIVND come from the germline V gene (reference sequence). V lost 5 bases, J lost 7 bases, and 11 bases stayed unmatched. This CDR3 comprises 15 residues. CDR3 amino acids: CASSLLAGTTGTQYF. DNA of the CDR3: TGTGCCAGTAGTTTGCTAGCGGGAACCACTGGGACCCAGTACTTC.

The chain employs TRBV4-1 and TRBJ2-5, with D possibly matching TRBD1 (6 bases). The CDR3 runs 15 residues. Trimming left V 1 base short and J 2 bases short, with 11 bases between. The germline V gene encodes CDR1 MGHRA and CDR2 YSYEKL. The CDR3 sequence: CASSQGTVTQETQYF. CDR3 coding DNA: TGCGCCAGCAGCCAAGGGACAGTGACTCAAGAGACCCAGTACTTC.

This clonotype was seen only a few times. The chain has TRBV6-1 and TRBJ1-2; 7 nucleotides align to TRBD1. Germline V CDR1 and CDR2: MNHNS, SASEGT. The CDR3 has 15 residues. The junction had 4 bases not matched to a gene; V was cut back by 2 bases and J by 1 base. For the CDR3, the DNA is TGTGCCAGCAGTGAATCAGGGGGGGATAACTATGGCTACACCTTC. As protein: CASSESGGDNYGYTF.

This clonotype was counted only a few times. This chain connects TRBV20-1 to TRBJ1-1, with 9 bases matching TRBD1. CDR3 length: 15 residues. Trimming at V came to 6 bases and at J to 5 bases, leaving 13 bases not matched to a gene. CDR1 DFQATT and CDR2 SNEGSKA come from the germline V gene (reference sequence). The CDR3 loop reads CSAVPGQGRRTEAFF. The CDR3 coding sequence is TGCAGTGCAGTCCCGGGACAGGGACGGAGGACTGAAGCTTTCTTT.

The V and J genes are TRBV20-1 and TRBJ1-2; D ambiguous. The germline V and J ends were trimmed by 6 bases and 4 bases, with 15 bases remaining between them. Germline V gene data show CDR1 as DFQATT and CDR2 as SNEGSKA (reference sequence). This CDR3 spans 13 amino acids. The CDR3 nucleotides are TGCAGTGCGGAAAGGACGGGCAGCTATGGCTACACCTTC. Its protein is CSAERTGSYGYTF.

The CDR3 DNA reads as TGTGCCAGCAGTCCAACCTTGGGGACGGAGAACACTGAAGCTTTCTTT. Translating it yields CASSPTLGTENTEAFF. V usage is TRBV28 and J usage is TRBJ1-1; D is possibly TRBD1 (5 bases). Germline V lookup: CDR1 MDHEN, CDR2 SYDVKM. V was trimmed by 5 bases and J by 1 base, leaving 17 bases between them. This CDR3 contains 16 residues.

This clonotype was counted between two and nine times. This chain links TRBV19 with TRBJ1-2; D is possibly TRBD1 (5 bases). The germline CDR1 and CDR2 sequences are LNHDA and SQIVND (reference sequence). CDR3 length: 13 amino acids. The germline V and J ends were trimmed by 5 bases and 6 bases, with 13 bases remaining between them. CDR3 in amino acids: CASSPDSRHGYTF. As DNA, the CDR3 is TGTGCCAGTAGTCCCGACAGCCGGCATGGCTACACCTTC.

In its sample, this clonotype was seen a few times. J is TRBJ1-6 and V is TRBV7-8; the D gene is possibly TRBD1 (5 bases). Germline assignment: CDR1 SGHVS and CDR2 FQNEAQ. The CDR3 is made up of 16 amino acids. V was cut by 3 bases and J by 1 base, with 10 bases left in between. The CDR3, as DNA: TGTGCCAGCAGCTTGGTGGGGGTGTCCTATAATTCACCCCTCCACTTT. Amino acid sequence: CASSLVGVSYNSPLHF.

The gene calls are TRBV6-2 or TRBV6-3 and TRBJ2-2; 9 nucleotides match TRBD1. Germline CDR1 is MNHEY and CDR2 is SVGEGT. CDR3 length: 14 residues. The trim removed 8 bases at V and 0 bases at J, leaving 1 base unmatched. The CDR3 here is CASRQGANTGELFF. CDR3 nucleotides: TGTGCCAGCCGACAGGGGGCGAACACCGGGGAGCTGTTTTTT.

This clonotype was seen only a few times. The V gene is TRBV7-2, the J gene TRBJ1-5; 7 positions agree with TRBD1. The CDR3 consists of 13 residues. Germline trimming cut 5 bases from V and 6 bases from J; bases unmatched to any gene: 4. The V gene's germline CDR1 is SGHTA and CDR2 FQGNSA. The CDR3 spells CASSQTGVQPQHF. DNA of the CDR3: TGTGCCAGCAGCCAAACAGGGGTTCAGCCCCAGCATTTT.

The CDR3: CASSQEGLAASYEQYF. The DNA for the CDR3 is TGTGCCAGCAGCCAAGAAGGGCTAGCGGCCTCCTACGAGCAGTACTTC. This chain links TRBV4-2 with TRBJ2-7, with 7 bases identical to TRBD2. Germline-derived CDR1 and CDR2 are LGHNA and YNFKEQ. The J segment lost 0 bases and the V segment lost 0 bases, leaving 5 bases of the junction unmatched. This CDR3 is 16 amino acids long.

V is TRBV12-3 or TRBV12-4 and J is TRBJ2-1; no firm D call. The CDR3 sequence is 12 residues long. The V end lost 7 bases, the J end lost 7 bases, and 11 bases lay between the germline ends. CDR3 nucleotide sequence: TGTGCCAGCACCCCGGACGCGAATGAGCAGTTCTTC. Encoded protein: CASTPDANEQFF.

This clonotype has just a few counts. This chain links TRBV7-9 with TRBJ2-5; D not resolved. The V end was cut by 2 bases, the J end by 3 bases, with 13 bases between. CDR3 length equals 15 residues. Germline V lookup: CDR1 SEHNR, CDR2 FQNEAQ (reference sequence). The CDR3 DNA reads TGTGCCAGCAGCTTAAGGGCAGTAGGGAAAGAGACCCAGTACTTC. It yields the protein CASSLRAVGKETQYF.

The chain recombines TRBV28 with TRBJ2-7; weak D call: TRBD1 (7 bases). Deletions cut 7 bases from V and 0 bases from J, with 16 bases between. The CDR3 has 15 amino acids. Germline V lookup: CDR1 MDHEN, CDR2 SYDVKM. DNA for the CDR3: TGTGCCAGCACCCAGGGGGGCGTGAGCTCCTACGAGCAGTACTTC. This sequence encodes CASTQGGVSSYEQYF.

The chain is built from TRBV7-8 and TRBJ2-7; D gene unclear. Trimming removed 1 base at V and 4 bases at J, with 5 bases between. Looked up from germline, CDR1 is SGHVS and CDR2 is FQNEAQ. This CDR3 comprises 12 residues. The CDR3 DNA follows: TGTGCCAGCAGCTTAGAAGATTACGAGCAGTACTTC. This codes for CASSLEDYEQYF.

V and J are TRBV6-1 and TRBJ2-1; no firm D call. CDR3 length equals 13 residues. CDR1 is MNHNS and CDR2 is SASEGT in the germline V gene. V gave up 6 bases and J gave up 0 bases, with 6 bases separating them. CDR3 protein: CASSWGSYNEQFF. The DNA for the CDR3 is TGTGCCAGCAGCTGGGGCTCCTACAATGAGCAGTTCTTC.